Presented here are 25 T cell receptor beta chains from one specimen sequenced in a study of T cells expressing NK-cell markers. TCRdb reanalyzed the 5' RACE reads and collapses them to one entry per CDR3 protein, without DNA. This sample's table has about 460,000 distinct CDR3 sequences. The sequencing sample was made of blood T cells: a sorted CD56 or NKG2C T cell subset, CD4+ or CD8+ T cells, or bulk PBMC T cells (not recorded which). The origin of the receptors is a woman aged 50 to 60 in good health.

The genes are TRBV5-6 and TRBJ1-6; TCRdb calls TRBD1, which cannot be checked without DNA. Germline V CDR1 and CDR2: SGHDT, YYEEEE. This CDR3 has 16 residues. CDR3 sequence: CASSLSGVAYNSPLHF.

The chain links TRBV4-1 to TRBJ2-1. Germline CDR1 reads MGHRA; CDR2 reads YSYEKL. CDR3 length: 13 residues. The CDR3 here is CASSREGWNEQFF.

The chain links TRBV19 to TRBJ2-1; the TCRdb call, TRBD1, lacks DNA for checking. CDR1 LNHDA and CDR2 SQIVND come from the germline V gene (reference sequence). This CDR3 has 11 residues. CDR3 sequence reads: CASSTPGPQFF.

CDR3 sequence: CASSGTSGTTQYF. This rearrangement joins TRBV5-1 to TRBJ2-5; no DNA is available, so the TRBD2 call from TCRdb remains unchecked. CDR3 length: 13 amino acids. Germline assignment: CDR1 SGHRS and CDR2 YFSETQ.

The CDR3 here is CASSLRQGGYTF. This sequence joins TRBV5-6 and TRBJ1-2; no DNA is available, so the TRBD1 call from TCRdb remains unchecked. The CDR3 runs to 12 residues. CDR1 is SGHDT and CDR2 is YYEEEE in the germline V gene.

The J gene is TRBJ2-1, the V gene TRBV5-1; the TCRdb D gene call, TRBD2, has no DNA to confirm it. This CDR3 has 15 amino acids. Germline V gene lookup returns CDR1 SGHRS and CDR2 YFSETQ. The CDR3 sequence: CASSFSWRAQDEQFF.

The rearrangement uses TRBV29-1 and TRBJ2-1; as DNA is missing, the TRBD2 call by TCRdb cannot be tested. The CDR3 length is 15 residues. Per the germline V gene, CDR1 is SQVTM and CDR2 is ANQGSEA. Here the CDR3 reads CSAAGRGGFANEQFF.

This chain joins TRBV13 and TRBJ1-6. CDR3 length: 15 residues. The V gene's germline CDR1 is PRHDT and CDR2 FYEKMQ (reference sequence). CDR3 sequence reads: CASSNYRDGYSPLHF.

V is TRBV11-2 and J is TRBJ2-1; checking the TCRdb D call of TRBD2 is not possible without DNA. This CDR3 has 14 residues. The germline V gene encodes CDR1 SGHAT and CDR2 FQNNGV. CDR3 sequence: CASSDTRLAGGQFF.

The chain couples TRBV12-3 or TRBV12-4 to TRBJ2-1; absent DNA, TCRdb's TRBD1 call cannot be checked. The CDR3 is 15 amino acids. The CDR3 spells CASSFRSGRYNEQFF.

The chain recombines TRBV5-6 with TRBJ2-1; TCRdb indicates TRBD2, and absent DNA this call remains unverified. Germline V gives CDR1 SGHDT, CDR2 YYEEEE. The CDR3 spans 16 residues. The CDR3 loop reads CASSFLTSGRHNEQFF.

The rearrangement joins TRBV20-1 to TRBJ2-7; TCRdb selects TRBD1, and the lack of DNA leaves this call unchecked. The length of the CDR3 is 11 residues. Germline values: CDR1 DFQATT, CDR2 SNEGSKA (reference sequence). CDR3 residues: CSASGDYEQYF.

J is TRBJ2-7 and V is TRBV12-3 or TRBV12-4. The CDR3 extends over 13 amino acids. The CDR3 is CASSLRGPREQYF.

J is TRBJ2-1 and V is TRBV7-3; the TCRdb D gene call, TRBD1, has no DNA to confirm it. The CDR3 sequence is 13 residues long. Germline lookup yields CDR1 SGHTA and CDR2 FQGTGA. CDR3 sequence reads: CASSFLGDNEQFF.

The chain's CDR3 is CSVERGANYNEQFF. The chain uses TRBV29-1 and TRBJ2-1; TCRdb picks TRBD1, but there is no DNA to check that call. There are 14 residues in the CDR3. Germline V gene sequence: CDR1 SQVTM, CDR2 ANQGSEA.

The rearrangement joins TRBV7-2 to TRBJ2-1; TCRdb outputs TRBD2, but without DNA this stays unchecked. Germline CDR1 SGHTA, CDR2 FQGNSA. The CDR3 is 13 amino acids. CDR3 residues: CASNSGSYNEQFF. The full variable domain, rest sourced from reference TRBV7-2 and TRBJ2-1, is GAGVSQSPSNKVTEKGKDVELRCDPISGHTALYWYRQSLGQGLEFLIYFQGNSAPDKSGLPSDRFSAERTGGSVSTLTIQRTQQEDSAVYLCASNSGSYNEQFFGPGTRLTVL.

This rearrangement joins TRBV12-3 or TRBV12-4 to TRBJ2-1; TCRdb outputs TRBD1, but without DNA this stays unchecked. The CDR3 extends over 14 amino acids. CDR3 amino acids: CASTLDRTGGEQFF.

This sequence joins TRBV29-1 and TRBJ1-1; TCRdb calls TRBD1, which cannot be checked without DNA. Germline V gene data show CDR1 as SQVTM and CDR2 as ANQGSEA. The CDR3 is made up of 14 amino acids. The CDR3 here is CSVRTGGKNTEAFF.

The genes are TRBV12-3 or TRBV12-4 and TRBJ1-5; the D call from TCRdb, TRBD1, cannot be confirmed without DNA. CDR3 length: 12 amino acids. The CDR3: CASRGVGQPQHF.

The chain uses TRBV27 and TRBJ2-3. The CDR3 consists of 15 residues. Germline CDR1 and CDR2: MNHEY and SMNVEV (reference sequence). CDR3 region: CASSFVPQVTDTQYF.

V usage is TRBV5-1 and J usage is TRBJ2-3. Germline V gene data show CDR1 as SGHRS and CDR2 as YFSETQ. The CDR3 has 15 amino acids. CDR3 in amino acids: CASSLAALKTDTQYF.

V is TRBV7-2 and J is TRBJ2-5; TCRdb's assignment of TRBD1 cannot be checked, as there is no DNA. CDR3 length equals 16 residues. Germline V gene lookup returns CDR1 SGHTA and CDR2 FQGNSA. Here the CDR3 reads CASSLQGGGSQETQYF.

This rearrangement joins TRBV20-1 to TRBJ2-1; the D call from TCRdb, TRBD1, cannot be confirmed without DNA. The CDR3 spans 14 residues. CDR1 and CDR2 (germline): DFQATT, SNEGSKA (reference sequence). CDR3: CSARDGAAGHEQFF.

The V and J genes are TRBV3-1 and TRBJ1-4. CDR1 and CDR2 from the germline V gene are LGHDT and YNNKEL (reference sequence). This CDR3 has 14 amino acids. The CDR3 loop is CASSPTTTSEKLFF.

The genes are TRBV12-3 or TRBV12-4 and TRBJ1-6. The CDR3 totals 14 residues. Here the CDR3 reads CASTLTEGYSPLHF.